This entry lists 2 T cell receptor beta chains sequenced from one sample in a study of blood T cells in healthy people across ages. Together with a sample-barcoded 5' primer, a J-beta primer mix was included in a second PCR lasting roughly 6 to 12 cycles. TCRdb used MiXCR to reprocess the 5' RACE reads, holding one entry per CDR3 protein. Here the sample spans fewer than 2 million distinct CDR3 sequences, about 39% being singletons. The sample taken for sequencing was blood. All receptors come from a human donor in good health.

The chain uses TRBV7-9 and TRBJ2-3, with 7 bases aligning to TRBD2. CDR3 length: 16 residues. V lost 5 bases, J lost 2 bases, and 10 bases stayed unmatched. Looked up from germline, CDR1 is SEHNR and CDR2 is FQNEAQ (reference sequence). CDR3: CASSPFRGTNTDTQYF. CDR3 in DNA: TGTGCCAGCAGCCCATTTCGGGGGACTAACACAGATACGCAGTATTTT.

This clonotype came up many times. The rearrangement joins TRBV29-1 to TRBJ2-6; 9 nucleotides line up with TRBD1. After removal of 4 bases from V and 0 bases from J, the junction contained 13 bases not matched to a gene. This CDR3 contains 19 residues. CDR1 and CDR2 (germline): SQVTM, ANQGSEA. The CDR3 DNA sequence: TGCAGCGTTGTAAGGTATAGGGGACAGGGCTCCTCTGGGGCCAACGTCCTGACTTTC. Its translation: CSVVRYRGQGSSGANVLTF.